A selection of T cell receptor beta chains follows, all from one sample in a study of blood T cell repertoires in COVID-19. This table comes from immunoSEQ multiplex PCR, and its TCRdb copy is limited to in-frame clones, with some not included. The sample lists 650,000 to 800,000 clones; about nine tenths were seen once. The material sequenced was peripheral blood. These receptors were obtained from a woman younger than 35 with acute or convalescent COVID-19. CDR3s leave out the opening cysteine and the closing phenylalanine or tryptophan. Each record gives: J gene, CDR3 length, D gene, V gene, CDR3 protein. D genes are given only for firm matches.

>TRBJ2-3|14|NA|TRBV7-2
ASSLRILAVTDTQY
>TRBJ2-7|13|TRBD1|TRBV5-1
ASSFEDRGIYEQY
>TRBJ1-1|13|NA|TRBV6-5
ASRPRVDSNTEAF
>TRBJ1-2|8|NA|TRBV15
ATRRFGYT
>TRBJ2-7|12|NA|TRBV5-6
ASSPSGHYYEQY
>TRBJ1-5|12|TRBD1|TRBV19
ASMGQARNQPQH
>TRBJ2-5|13|NA|TRBV1
TSSQGQGLMETQY
>TRBJ2-7|11|NA|TRBV12-3/TRBV12-4
ASSPDGGEEQY
>TRBJ2-2|12|TRBD1|TRBV11-2
ASSPQGVTGELF
>TRBJ2-7|12|TRBD1|TRBV18
ASSPPTGTNEQY
>TRBJ1-5|12|TRBD1|TRBV30
AWSWAGGDQPQH
>TRBJ2-3|11|NA|TRBV3-1/TRBV3-2
ASSQDRVGTQY
>TRBJ1-1|12|NA|TRBV14
ASSLRQGYTEAF
>TRBJ2-2|13|NA|TRBV2
ASMQGGPNTGELF
>TRBJ1-1|12|NA|TRBV7-2
ASSPSAGHTEAF
>TRBJ1-2|11|NA|TRBV7-8
ASSPPRVNGYT
>TRBJ1-4|14|NA|TRBV2
ASNYGHTTTNEKLF
>TRBJ2-7|10|NA|TRBV2
ASAREGYEQY
>TRBJ1-2|12|NA|TRBV6-1
ASSEEGSYYGYT
>TRBJ2-3|12|NA|TRBV11-3
ASSLGAAGDTQY
>TRBJ1-5|12|NA|TRBV5-1
ASSPDRPNQPQH
>TRBJ1-4|16|TRBD1|TRBV3-1/TRBV3-2
ASSRREGAILVNEKLF
>TRBJ1-6|10|NA|TRBV30
AWSTGNSPLH
>TRBJ2-7|11|TRBD1|TRBV19
ASSTRGPHEQY
>TRBJ1-1|13|NA|TRBV30
AWSPGGRANTEAF
>TRBJ2-7|12|TRBD1|TRBV7-2
ASSLRGMGNEQY
>TRBJ2-7|12|TRBD1|TRBV3-1/TRBV3-2
ASSQGYTGAEQY
>TRBJ2-7|12|TRBD2|TRBV27
ASSLGGGWYEQY
>TRBJ1-4|11|NA|TRBV4-1
ASTGRGGEKLF
>TRBJ2-5|13|TRBD2|TRBV10-2
ASSSAGGPRETQY
>TRBJ1-6|12|NA|TRBV18
ASSRGTGSSPLH
>TRBJ1-6|12|NA|TRBV28
ASRSGVYNSPLH
>TRBJ2-3|12|TRBD2|TRBV30
AWSAGRGTDTQY
>TRBJ2-1|13|TRBD2|TRBV13
ASRGRAGASNEQF
>TRBJ1-4|12|NA|TRBV24-1
ATSDSRGYEKLF
>TRBJ1-2|12|TRBD1|TRBV7-9
ASSSRDRGHGYT